Each of the 2 T cell receptor beta chains below was sequenced from the same sample in a study of early T cells in non-severe SARS-CoV-2 infection. TCRdb reprocessed the 5' RACE reads via MiXCR and lists one record per CDR3 protein. The sample has about 50,000 distinct CDR3 sequences, 6.2% seen once. The sequences come from whole blood, collected at baseline. All receptors derive from an adult who was a healthcare worker with PCR-confirmed SARS-CoV-2 infection or an uninfected control (not recorded which).

This clonotype has a handful of counts. The chain couples TRBV24-1 to TRBJ2-1; TRBD1 aligns across 9 bases. The CDR3 is 16 amino acids. With V trimmed by 3 bases and J by 5 bases, 7 bases remained unmatched. The germline V gene encodes CDR1 KGHDR and CDR2 SFDVKD. CDR3 sequence (DNA): TGTGCCACCAGTGATCCCCGGGACAGGGACGACAATGAGCAGTTCTTC. Translating it yields CATSDPRDRDDNEQFF.

This clonotype was observed at least ten times. The chain carries TRBV4-3 and TRBJ2-1; D not certain. The germline gives CDR1 LGHNA, CDR2 YSLEER. The length of the CDR3 is 15 residues. V was clipped by 4 bases and J by 5 bases, with 15 bases between them. CDR3 loop: CASSRKANINNEQFF. The CDR3 DNA sequence: TGCGCCAGCAGCCGAAAGGCAAATATTAACAATGAGCAGTTCTTC.